This T cell receptor beta chain was obtained from a study of T-cell reconstitution after alpha-beta-depleted transplantation in children. CDR1 is MNHEY, CDR2 SMNVEV, per germline (reference sequence). J gave up 7 bases and V 5 bases, and 14 bases lay outside the gene matches. This CDR3 spans 16 amino acids. This clonotype was seen more than once but under ten times. Unique molecular identifiers tagged the TCRbeta library. TCRdb recomputed calls from the PCR reads with MiXCR, one row per CDR3 protein. Altogether approximately 400,000 distinct CDR3 sequences are present, about 11% being singletons, with the ten largest covering roughly 5%.

The gene calls are TRBV27 and TRBJ2-3; 8 positions agree with TRBD2. This sequence originates from a human donor who donated a stem cell graft to a child with acute myeloid leukemia. The material sequenced was PBMCs from the stem cell graft donor, taken from the stem cell graft. The CDR3, as DNA: TGTGCCAGCAGTCCCCCTGGTAGCGGGGCCTGGAATACGCAGTATTTT. Its protein is CASSPPGSGAWNTQYF.